This is a list of T cell receptor beta chains from one sample in a study of human thymus T cells. TCRdb's table, derived via immunoSEQ multiplex PCR, lists solely in-frame clones and lacks some. Here the sample spans about 60,000 clones, around 94% being singletons. Sequencing was done on a sample of blood. The receptors come from a boy under two years old with a congenital heart defect but otherwise immunologically healthy. Both conserved end residues are part of each CDR3. Fields, in order: J gene, V gene, clone size, D gene, CDR3 protein, CDR3 DNA. A D gene is named only where the DNA matches it firmly. The size field is filled for only some rows; it gives once, few, many or a size class.

>TRBJ2-7|TRBV10-2|.|TRBD2
CASSEELAGAYEQYF
TGCGCCAGCAGTGAGGAACTAGCGGGAGCCTACGAGCAGTACTTC
>TRBJ2-5|TRBV7-9|.|.
CASSLDGRGETQYF
TGTGCCAGCAGCTTAGATGGTAGGGGGGAGACCCAGTACTTC
>TRBJ2-1|TRBV6-1|.|TRBD2
CASKPGLGTYNEQFF
TGTGCCAGCAAACCGGGACTAGGGACCTACAATGAGCAGTTCTTC
>TRBJ1-3|TRBV29-1|.|TRBD1
CSVTGGSGNTIYF
TGCAGCGTTACAGGGGGCTCTGGAAACACCATATATTTT
>TRBJ2-5|TRBV5-8|.|TRBD2
CASSSDPLAGYQETQYF
TGTGCCAGCAGCTCCGACCCCCTAGCGGGGTACCAAGAGACCCAGTACTTC
>TRBJ2-2|TRBV4-2|.|TRBD2
CASSPGGRLAGETGELFF
TGTGCCAGCAGCCCAGGCGGGAGGCTAGCGGGAGAAACCGGGGAGCTGTTTTTT
>TRBJ2-2|TRBV4-2|once|TRBD1
CASSQPPGQGPTGELFF
TGTGCCAGCAGCCAACCTCCGGGACAGGGACCCACCGGGGAGCTGTTTTTT
>TRBJ2-5|TRBV4-2|once|TRBD1
CASSHLDREETQYF
TGTGCCAGCAGCCACCTCGACAGGGAAGAGACCCAGTACTTC
>TRBJ2-4|TRBV10-3|.|.
CAISEGAKNIQYF
TGTGCCATCAGTGAGGGAGCCAAAAACATTCAGTACTTC
>TRBJ2-1|TRBV5-4|.|TRBD2
CASSPTSSGSYNEQFF
TGTGCCAGCAGCCCAACATCTAGCGGGAGTTACAATGAGCAGTTCTTC
>TRBJ2-7|TRBV2|.|TRBD1
CASMLTGGSYEQYF
TGTGCCAGCATGCTTACAGGGGGCTCCTACGAGCAGTACTTC
>TRBJ2-1|TRBV7-6|.|TRBD2
CASSPERGIRNEQFF
TGTGCCAGCAGCCCCGAGCGGGGAATTAGGAATGAGCAGTTCTTC
>TRBJ1-5|TRBV2|.|.
CASSVGGRRQPQHF
TGTGCCAGCAGTGTCGGGGGGCGCCGTCAGCCCCAGCATTTT
>TRBJ1-5|TRBV9|.|.
CASSVEAGGNQPQHF
TGTGCCAGCAGCGTAGAGGCGGGGGGCAATCAGCCCCAGCATTTT
>TRBJ2-7|TRBV5-1|once|TRBD2
CASSLAGGSYEQYF
TGCGCCAGCAGCTTGGCGGGAGGCTCCTACGAGCAGTACTTC